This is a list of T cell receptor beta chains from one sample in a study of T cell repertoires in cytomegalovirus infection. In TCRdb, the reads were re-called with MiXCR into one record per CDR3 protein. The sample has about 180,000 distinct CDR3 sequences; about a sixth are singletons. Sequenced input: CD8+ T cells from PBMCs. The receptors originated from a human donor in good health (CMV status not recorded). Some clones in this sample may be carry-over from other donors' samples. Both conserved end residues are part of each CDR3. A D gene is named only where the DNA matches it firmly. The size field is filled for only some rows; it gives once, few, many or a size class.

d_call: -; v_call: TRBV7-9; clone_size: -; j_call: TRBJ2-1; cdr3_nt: TGTGCCAGCAGCTTACTACCTCGGGACTCAACTCGAGACGATGAGCAGTTCTTC; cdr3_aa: CASSLLPRDSTRDDEQFF
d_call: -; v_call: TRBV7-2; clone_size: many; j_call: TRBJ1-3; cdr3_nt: TGTGCCAGCAGCTTCGATTTGAGGTCTGGAAACACCATATATTTT; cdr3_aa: CASSFDLRSGNTIYF
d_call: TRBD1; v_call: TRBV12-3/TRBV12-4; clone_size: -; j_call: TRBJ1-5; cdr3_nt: TGTGCCAGCAGTTCAGGGACAGGGAGGATGCAGCCCCAGCATTTT; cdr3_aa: CASSSGTGRMQPQHF
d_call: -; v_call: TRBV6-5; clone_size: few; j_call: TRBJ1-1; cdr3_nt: TGTGCCAGCAGTTACTCGAGGGGGACCGACGAAGCTTTCTTT; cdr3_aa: CASSYSRGTDEAFF
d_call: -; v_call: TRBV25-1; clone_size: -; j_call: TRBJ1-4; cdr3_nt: TGTGCCAGCAGTGAATCCGGCGGAGAAACTAATGAAAAACTGTTTTTT; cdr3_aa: CASSESGGETNEKLFF
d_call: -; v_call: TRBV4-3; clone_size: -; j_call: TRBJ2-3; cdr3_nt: TGCGCCAGCAGCCAAGACATGTCCATCCCACCCCCAGATACGCAGTATTTT; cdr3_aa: CASSQDMSIPPPDTQYF
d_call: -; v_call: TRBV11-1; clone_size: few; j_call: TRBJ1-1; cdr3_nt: TGTGCCAGCAGCTTAGCACAGGGTTCTGAAGCTTTCTTT; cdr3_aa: CASSLAQGSEAFF
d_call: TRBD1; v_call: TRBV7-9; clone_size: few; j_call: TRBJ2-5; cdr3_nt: TGTGCCAGCAGCTATCCCACAGGGGGACGGGAGACCCAGTACTTC; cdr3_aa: CASSYPTGGRETQYF
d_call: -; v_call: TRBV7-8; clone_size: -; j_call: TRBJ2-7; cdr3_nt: TGTGCCAGCAGCCTTCAGGGGCGCAGATACGAGCAGTACTTC; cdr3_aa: CASSLQGRRYEQYF
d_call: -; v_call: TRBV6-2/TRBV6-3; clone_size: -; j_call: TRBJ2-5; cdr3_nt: TGTGCCAGCAGTTACGGTCGGAGGGGTCCGTACTTC; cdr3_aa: CASSYGRRGPYF